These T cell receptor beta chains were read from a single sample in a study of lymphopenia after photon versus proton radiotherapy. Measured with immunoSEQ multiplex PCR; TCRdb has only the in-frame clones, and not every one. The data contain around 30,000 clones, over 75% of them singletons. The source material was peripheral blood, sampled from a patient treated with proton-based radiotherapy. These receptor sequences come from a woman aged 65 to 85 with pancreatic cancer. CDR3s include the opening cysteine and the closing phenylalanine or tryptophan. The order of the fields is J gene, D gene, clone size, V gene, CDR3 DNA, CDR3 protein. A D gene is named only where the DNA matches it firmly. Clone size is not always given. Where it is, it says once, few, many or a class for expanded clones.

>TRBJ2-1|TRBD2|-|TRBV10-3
TGTGCCATCAGGCGGGAGGGCCACAATGAGCAGTTCTTC
CAIRREGHNEQFF
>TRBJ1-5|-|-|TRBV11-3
TGTGCCAGCAGCCAGGGCAATCAGCCCCAGCATTTT
CASSQGNQPQHF
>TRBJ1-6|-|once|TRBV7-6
TGTGCCAGCAGCCCACTTCCACTTAATTCACCCCTCCACTTT
CASSPLPLNSPLHF
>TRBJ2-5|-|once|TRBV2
TGTGCCAGCAGTGAAGAAGAGACCCAGTACTTC
CASSEEETQYF
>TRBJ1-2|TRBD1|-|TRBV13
TGTGCCAGCAGCTCATTTGGACAGGCATATGGCTACACCTTC
CASSSFGQAYGYTF
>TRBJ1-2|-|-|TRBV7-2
TGTGCCAGCAGCGCCTGGACCGCTGACTACACCTTC
CASSAWTADYTF
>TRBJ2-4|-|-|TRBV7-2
TGTGCCAGCAGCAGGGAGGGGGCAATTCAGTACTTC
CASSREGAIQYF
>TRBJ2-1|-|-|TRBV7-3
TGTGCCAGCAGCTTATATGGCACCCCGGATGAATCGGGGCAGTTCTTC
CASSLYGTPDESGQFF
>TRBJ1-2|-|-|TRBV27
TGTGCCACCAATTCTTTGGGCGGTGGCTACACCTTC
CATNSLGGGYTF
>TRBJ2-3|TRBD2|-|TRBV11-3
TGTGCCAGCAGCTTGGGGGCGACTAGCGGGAGTCGTGGCACAGATACGCAGTATTTT
CASSLGATSGSRGTDTQYF
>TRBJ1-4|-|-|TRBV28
TGTGCCAGCAGTCTCGACAGGCTCAGGGAAAAACTGTTTTTT
CASSLDRLREKLFF
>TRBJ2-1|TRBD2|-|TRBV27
TGTGCCAGCAGTTTGGGTTTGACTAGCGGGGGGGAGCAGTTCTTC
CASSLGLTSGGEQFF
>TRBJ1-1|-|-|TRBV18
TGTGCCAGCTCACCATCGAATCCAGAGAACACTGAAGCTTTCTTT
CASSPSNPENTEAFF
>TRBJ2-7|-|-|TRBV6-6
TGTGCCAGCAGTTACTCGGGCAGCTCCTACGAGCAGTACTTC
CASSYSGSSYEQYF
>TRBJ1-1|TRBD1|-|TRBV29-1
TGCAGCGTGCCGGGACAGGGGGTTAAGGCTGAAGCTTTCTTT
CSVPGQGVKAEAFF
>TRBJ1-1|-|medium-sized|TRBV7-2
TGTGCCAGCAGCTTTGGGGGCCCCGAAGCTTTCTTT
CASSFGGPEAFF
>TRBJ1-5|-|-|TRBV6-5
TGTGCCAGTTCTAGATATAGCAATCAGCCCCAGCATTTT
CASSRYSNQPQHF
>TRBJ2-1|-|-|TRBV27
TGTGCCAGCAGTTATACCCCAGGCCTCATAATGCATTACAATGAGCAGTTCTTC
CASSYTPGLIMHYNEQFF
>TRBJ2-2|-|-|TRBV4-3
TGCGCCAGCAGCCAAGCCCAACTGGGCACCGGGGAGCTGTTTTTT
CASSQAQLGTGELFF
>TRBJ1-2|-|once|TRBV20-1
TGCAGTGCCAACAGGGATGGGGGCTACACCTTC
CSANRDGGYTF
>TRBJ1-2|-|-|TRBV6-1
TGTGCCAGCAGTGAATCTTCTGGACCGGTGAAGGGGACCTTC
CASSESSGPVKGTF
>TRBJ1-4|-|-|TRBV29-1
TGCAGCGTTGAATTGGGGACACCCGGGGAGTTTTTT
CSVELGTPGEFF
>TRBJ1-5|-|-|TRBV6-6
TGTGCCATCCGTAATTTGAATCAGCCCCAGCATTTT
CAIRNLNQPQHF
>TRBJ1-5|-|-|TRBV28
TGTGCCAGCTGGGCAGGGTCGGAGCCCCAGCATTTT
CASWAGSEPQHF
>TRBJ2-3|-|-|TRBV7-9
TGTGCCAGCAGCACAATGACCGATACGCAGTATTTT
CASSTMTDTQYF
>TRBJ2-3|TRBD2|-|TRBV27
TGTGCCAGCAGTTTGAAGGACGGGGGGAGTACGCAGTATTTT
CASSLKDGGSTQYF
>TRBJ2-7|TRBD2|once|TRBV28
TGTGCCAGCAGTCAGACTAGCGGGAGATACGAGCAGTACTTC
CASSQTSGRYEQYF
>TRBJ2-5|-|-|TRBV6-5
TGTGCCAGCGGTATACCTGGGGAGCAGTACTTC
CASGIPGEQYF
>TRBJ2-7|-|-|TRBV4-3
TGCGCCAGCAGCCAAGTGACCGGGGGCTCCTACGAGCAGTACTTC
CASSQVTGGSYEQYF
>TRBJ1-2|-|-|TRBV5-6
TGTGCCAGCAGCTTGGCCGGAAACACCCGATCAGACTATGGCTACACCTTC
CASSLAGNTRSDYGYTF
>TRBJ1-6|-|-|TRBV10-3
TGTGCCATCAGTGAGTCGAAGGGGAATTCACCCCTCCACTTT
CAISESKGNSPLHF
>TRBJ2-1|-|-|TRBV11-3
TGTGCCAGCAGCTTACAGGGGTGGAACAATGAGCAGTTCTTC
CASSLQGWNNEQFF
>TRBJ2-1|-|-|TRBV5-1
TGCGCCAGCAGCTTGGGAGGTGGGACCAATGAGCAGTTCTTC
CASSLGGGTNEQFF
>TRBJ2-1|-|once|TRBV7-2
TGTGCCAGCAGCTTAGTGGCCACCAGCTCCTACAATGAGCAGTTCTTC
CASSLVATSSYNEQFF
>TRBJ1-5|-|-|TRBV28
TGTGCCAGCAGTTTACTGGGGTACCAGCCCCAGCATTTT
CASSLLGYQPQHF
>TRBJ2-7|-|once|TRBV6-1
TGTGCCAGCAGTGCCGCTTCCGGGCATCTCTCCTACGAGCAGTACTTC
CASSAASGHLSYEQYF
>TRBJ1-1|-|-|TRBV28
TGTGCCAGCCACTTGACACGTACTGAAGCTTTCTTT
CASHLTRTEAFF
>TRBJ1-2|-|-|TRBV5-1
TGCGCCAGCAGCCCCCAGGGAGGGGGTGACGGAGGCTACACCTTC
CASSPQGGGDGGYTF
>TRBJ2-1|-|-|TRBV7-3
TGTGCCATCCAGGTTTCAGACTACTACAATGAGCAGTTCTTC
CAIQVSDYYNEQFF
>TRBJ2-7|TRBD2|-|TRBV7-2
TGTGCCAGCAGCTTCTCTAGCGGGAGGATTTACGAGCAGTACTTC
CASSFSSGRIYEQYF
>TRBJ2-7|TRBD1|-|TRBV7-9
TGTGCCAGCAGCCCCAAACTCAGGGGGATCAACGAGCAGTACTTC
CASSPKLRGINEQYF
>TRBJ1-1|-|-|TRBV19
TGTGCCAGCCACCCCTGGGCTACGAGCACTGAAGCTTTCTTT
CASHPWATSTEAFF
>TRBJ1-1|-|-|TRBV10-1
TGCGCCACCAACACTGAAGCTTTCTTT
CATNTEAFF
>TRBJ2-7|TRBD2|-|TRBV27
TGTGCCAGCAGTTTTCGGCTAGCGGCACGAGTAAACGAGCAGTACTTC
CASSFRLAARVNEQYF
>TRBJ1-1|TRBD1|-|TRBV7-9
TGTGCCAGCAGCTCCGGACAGGGGGGCTTTTCGAGAGAAGCTTTCTTT
CASSSGQGGFSREAFF
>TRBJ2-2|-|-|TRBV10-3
TGTGCCATCAGTTCTTCCGGGCCAAACACCGGGGAGCTGTTTTTT
CAISSSGPNTGELFF
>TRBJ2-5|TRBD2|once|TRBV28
TGTGCCAGCAGTCCCGGTGCTAGCGGGATCACTGTCGTGGGGACCCAGTACTTC
CASSPGASGITVVGTQYF
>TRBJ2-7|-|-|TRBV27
TGTGCCAGCAGTTTCGGTGGCGGGATCTCCTACGAGCAGTACTTC
CASSFGGGISYEQYF
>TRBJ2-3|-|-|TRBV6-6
TGTGCCAGCAGTTACGACCGCACAGATACGCAGTATTTT
CASSYDRTDTQYF
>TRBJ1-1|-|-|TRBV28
TGTGCCAGCAGTTTCAGGAGGACTGAAGCTTTCTTT
CASSFRRTEAFF
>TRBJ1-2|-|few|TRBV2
TGTGCCAGCAGTGAAGCATCCAGGGGAGGGTCTGGCTACACCTTC
CASSEASRGGSGYTF
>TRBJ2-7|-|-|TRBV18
TGTGCCAGCTCGGACACGAGCTCCTACGAGCAGTACTTC
CASSDTSSYEQYF